What follows are 26 T cell receptor beta chains derived from one specimen sequenced in a study of T cell repertoires in cytomegalovirus infection. TCRdb fed the reads into MiXCR, producing one record per CDR3 protein. The data show around 900,000 distinct CDR3 sequences, with approximately 30% seen just once and under 15% held by the top ten. Their antigens remain unidentified. The starting material was cultured CD8+ T cells from PBMCs, obtained from culture after CMV antigen stimulation. These TCRs come from a human donor in good health (CMV status not recorded). Some clones in this sample may be carry-over from other donors' samples.

This clonotype was recorded only once. This rearrangement joins TRBV4-1 to TRBJ1-1, with D uncertain. CDR3 length equals 14 residues. Germline values: CDR1 MGHRA, CDR2 YSYEKL. V was shortened by 1 base and J by 4 bases, with 10 bases between the two germline ends. The CDR3 here is CASSQVAVGTEAFF. CDR3 in DNA: TGCGCCAGCAGCCAAGTGGCCGTAGGCACTGAAGCTTTCTTT.

This clonotype was detected a few times. This chain links TRBV2 with TRBJ1-4; D gene uncertain. The CDR3 has 18 residues. V was trimmed by 1 base and J by 0 bases, leaving 15 bases between them. Germline V gene data show CDR1 as SNHLY and CDR2 as FYNNEI. The CDR3 nucleotides read TGTGCCAGCAGTGAAGGAACATTAGTCGAGCCAACTAATGAAAAACTGTTTTTT. Translating gives CASSEGTLVEPTNEKLFF. The full variable domain, with the rest looked up from reference TRBV2 and TRBJ1-4, is EPEVTQTPSHQVTQMGQEVILRCVPISNHLYFYWYRQILGQKVEFLVSFYNNEISEKSEIFDDQFSVERPDGSNFTLKIRSTKLEDSAMYFCASSEGTLVEPTNEKLFFGSGTQLSVL.

This clonotype has just a few counts. V usage is TRBV10-3 and J usage is TRBJ1-3; TRBD1 is a possible D gene (6 bases). Germline V gene lookup returns CDR1 ENHRY and CDR2 SYGVKD. This CDR3 is built from 14 residues. The germline V and J ends were trimmed by 7 bases and 2 bases, with 12 bases remaining between them. The CDR3 is CAIIAQGAGNTIYF. Written as DNA, the CDR3 is TGTGCCATCATTGCACAGGGAGCTGGAAACACCATATATTTT.

The chain couples TRBV14 to TRBJ2-4; D might be TRBD1 (5 bases). Germline-derived CDR1 and CDR2 are SGHDN and FVKESK. V lost 1 base and J 0 bases, leaving 10 bases between the germline ends. CDR3 length: 16 residues. CDR3 sequence reads: CASSQGIGVAKNIQYF. CDR3 coding DNA: TGTGCCAGCAGCCAAGGAATAGGGGTAGCCAAAAACATTCAGTACTTC. The complete variable domain, with remaining parts taken from reference TRBV14 and TRBJ2-4, reads EAGVTQFPSHSVIEKGQTVTLRCDPISGHDNLYWYRRVMGKEIKFLLHFVKESKQDESGMPNNRFLAERTGGTYSTLKVQPAELEDSGVYFCASSQGIGVAKNIQYFGAGTRLSVL.

The chain couples TRBV19 to TRBJ1-1; D is undetermined. CDR3 length: 14 residues. Trimming shortened V by 0 bases and J by 2 bases, and 7 bases separated the two germline ends. Germline V gives CDR1 LNHDA, CDR2 SQIVND (reference sequence). The DNA of the CDR3 is TGTGCCAGTAGTATAGAGGCAGGAAACACTGAAGCTTTCTTT. Its protein is CASSIEAGNTEAFF.

V is TRBV27 and J is TRBJ1-5, with 8 bases that match TRBD1. The CDR3 runs to 15 residues. The V and J ends lost 3 bases and 6 bases, in that order; junction bases with no gene match: 7. CDR1 is MNHEY, CDR2 SMNVEV, per germline (reference sequence). The CDR3 region is CASSFTRGLFQPQHF. CDR3 nucleotide sequence: TGTGCCAGCAGTTTCACCAGGGGGCTCTTTCAGCCCCAGCATTTT.

The chain couples TRBV12-3 or TRBV12-4 to TRBJ1-4, with D hard to call. V lost 6 bases and J lost 8, with 19 bases in between. The CDR3 runs to 15 residues. For the CDR3, the DNA is TGTGCCAGCAGCACGGATTTAGGAGGCTACGAAAAACTGTTTTTT. Protein product: CASSTDLGGYEKLFF.

The chain carries TRBV19 and TRBJ2-3; no clear D. Trimming removed 6 bases at V and 4 bases at J, with 11 bases between. Germline assignment: CDR1 LNHDA and CDR2 SQIVND (reference sequence). The CDR3 is made up of 13 amino acids. The CDR3 DNA reads TGTGCCAGTAGCCGACATGTAGCAGATACGCAGTATTTT. This gives the protein CASSRHVADTQYF.

This chain uses TRBV5-1 with TRBJ1-1, with 9 bases identical to TRBD1. The CDR3 has 15 residues. Losses at the gene ends were 7 bases for V and 5 bases for J; bases not matched to a gene: 12. Germline V gene sequence: CDR1 SGHRS, CDR2 YFSETQ. The CDR3 nucleotides are TGCGCCAGCGGAACCTGGACAGGGGAAGGGACTGAAGCTTTCTTT. Encoded protein: CASGTWTGEGTEAFF.

CDR3 in DNA: TGTGCCAACATCGGGGGGACCCTTACCTACGAGCAGTACGTC. Translation gives CANIGGTLTYEQYV. This chain links TRBV2 with TRBJ2-7; 7 bases line up with TRBD2. The CDR3 has 14 amino acids. Germline V CDR1 and CDR2: SNHLY, FYNNEI. Trimming removed 10 bases from V and 2 bases from J; junction bases left unmatched: 11.

This clonotype has a handful of counts. The chain joins TRBV6-1 to TRBJ2-7; unclear D gene. Germline V gene data show CDR1 as MNHNS and CDR2 as SASEGT. V lost 1 base and J lost 3, with 7 bases in between. This CDR3 has 13 amino acids. The CDR3 reads CASSEGRNYEQYV. The CDR3 coding sequence is TGTGCCAGCAGTGAAGGTAGGAACTACGAGCAGTACGTC.

The V call is TRBV19, the J call TRBJ2-1; D gene uncertain. Looked up from germline, CDR1 is LNHDA and CDR2 is SQIVND (reference sequence). V shed 3 bases and J shed 4 bases, with 13 bases lying between them. The CDR3 covers 15 residues. CDR3 nucleotides: TGTGCCAGTAGTATGGCGGCAGGCGAGTACAATGAGCAGTTCTTC. Amino acid sequence: CASSMAAGEYNEQFF.

The gene calls are TRBV14 and TRBJ2-5; the match to TRBD1 covers 7 bases. V lost 1 base, J lost 0 bases, and 14 bases stayed unmatched. The CDR3 extends over 19 amino acids. The germline V gene has CDR1 SGHDN and CDR2 FVKESK. The CDR3 sequence: CASSQVIRFGTADQETQYF. DNA of the CDR3: TGTGCCAGCAGCCAAGTAATACGGTTTGGGACAGCGGACCAAGAGACCCAGTACTTC.

This clonotype was found a few times. The rearrangement uses TRBV28 and TRBJ2-7; D is ambiguous. The V end was cut by 6 bases, the J end by 2 bases, with 8 bases between. CDR1 is MDHEN, CDR2 SYDVKM, per germline. The CDR3 sequence is 12 residues long. This chain's CDR3 is CASSHGPYEQYV. The CDR3 DNA is TGTGCCAGCAGCCACGGGCCCTACGAGCAGTACGTC.

V is TRBV6-2 or TRBV6-3 and J is TRBJ2-5; maybe TRBD2 (5 bases). Germline V gene sequence: CDR1 MNHEY, CDR2 SVGEGT. This CDR3 spans 17 amino acids. V lost 4 bases and J lost 3, with 21 bases in between. CDR3 sequence: CASSFTGLRTLEETQYF. The CDR3 DNA sequence: TGTGCCAGCAGTTTTACGGGTCTGCGGACTTTAGAAGAGACCCAGTACTTC.

This rearrangement joins TRBV7-9 to TRBJ1-4; a possible D gene is TRBD1 (5 bases). From germline, CDR1 is SEHNR and CDR2 FQNEAQ (reference sequence). The CDR3 has 15 residues. V was shortened by 3 bases and J by 5 bases, with 13 bases between the two germline ends. Here the CDR3 DNA reads TGTGCCAGCAGCTTGGCGAGTGGGGCAAATGAAAAACTGTTTTTT. Amino acids: CASSLASGANEKLFF.

This clonotype was seen a few times. The chain has TRBV4-2 and TRBJ1-1, with 7 bases aligning to TRBD1. Germline V gene sequence: CDR1 LGHNA, CDR2 YNFKEQ. The CDR3 covers 15 residues. With 1 base clipped from V and 1 base from J, the junction kept 3 bases outside the gene matches. The CDR3 coding sequence is TGTGCCAGCAGCCAAGGACAGGGAGCGAACACTGAAGCTTTCTTT. Protein sequence: CASSQGQGANTEAFF.

This clonotype showed up just a few times. The chain carries TRBV20-1 and TRBJ2-2; 7 bases line up with TRBD2. Per germline, CDR1 DFQATT and CDR2 SNEGSKA (reference sequence). The J segment lost 4 bases and the V segment lost 2 bases, leaving 1 base of the junction unmatched. The CDR3 is 13 residues long. The CDR3 loop reads CSARPSGTGELFF. As DNA, the CDR3 is TGCAGTGCTAGACCTAGCGGCACCGGGGAGCTGTTTTTT.

This clonotype was counted between two and nine times. V usage is TRBV9 and J usage is TRBJ2-1; D uncertain. V was shortened by 2 bases and J by 2 bases, with 11 bases between the two germline ends. Germline V CDR1 and CDR2: SGDLS, YYNGEE. This CDR3 region has 15 residues. The CDR3 region is CASSVTPGPYNEQFF. In DNA, the CDR3 is TGTGCCAGCAGCGTCACCCCTGGCCCCTACAATGAGCAGTTCTTC.

This clonotype was counted a few times. This chain connects TRBV2 to TRBJ1-4, with D perhaps TRBD1 (5 bases). Germline CDR1 reads SNHLY; CDR2 reads FYNNEI. This CDR3 has 13 residues. V lost 4 bases and J lost 13, with 16 bases in between. The CDR3 sequence: CASSGGPAGGLFF. CDR3 sequence (DNA): TGTGCCAGCAGTGGGGGTCCGGCTGGGGGACTGTTTTTT.

This clonotype has only a few counts. The chain uses TRBV6-2 or TRBV6-3 and TRBJ2-3, with 8 bases lining up with TRBD1. Looked up from germline, CDR1 is MNHEY and CDR2 is SVGEGT. The CDR3 spans 18 residues. Trimming at V came to 4 bases and at J to 4 bases, leaving 16 bases not matched to a gene. CDR3 amino acids: CASSSSAYGTGNSDTQYF. CDR3 coding DNA: TGTGCCAGCAGTTCTAGCGCTTACGGGACAGGTAATTCAGATACGCAGTATTTT.

The table lists this clonotype with many counts. V gene TRBV6-2 or TRBV6-3 combines with J gene TRBJ2-3; 8 nucleotides match TRBD2. Germline V CDR1 and CDR2: MNHEY, SVGEGT. V was clipped by 2 bases and J by 2 bases; unmatched bases: 15. This CDR3 comprises 19 residues. This CDR3 reads CASSYPYSREGSFTDTQYF. The CDR3 region has the DNA TGTGCCAGCAGTTACCCCTATTCTCGGGAGGGAAGCTTCACAGATACGCAGTATTTT.

This clonotype has only a few counts. The chain uses TRBV28 and TRBJ2-3; D is perhaps TRBD1 (6 bases). The CDR3 is 17 amino acids. Trimming cost V 2 bases and J 3 bases, with 18 bases left between them. Germline V gene lookup returns CDR1 MDHEN and CDR2 SYDVKM. CDR3 coding DNA: TGTGCCAGCAGTTTAACCCGACAGGCCCGGAGGACAGATACGCAGTATTTT. Encoded protein: CASSLTRQARRTDTQYF.

The rearrangement joins TRBV10-3 to TRBJ2-1; 7 bases fit TRBD2. Germline V gives CDR1 ENHRY, CDR2 SYGVKD. V lost 1 base, J lost 5 bases, and 5 bases stayed unmatched. This CDR3 region has 15 residues. The DNA for the CDR3 is TGTGCCATCAGTGAGTTGGCTAGCGGAGACAATGAGCAGTTCTTC. This encodes CAISELASGDNEQFF.

This clonotype was detected a few times. This sequence joins TRBV6-5 and TRBJ1-2; 10 nucleotides line up with TRBD1. Germline CDR1 MNHEY, CDR2 SVGAGI. The CDR3 length is 20 residues. Trimming removed 4 bases from V and 3 bases from J; junction bases left unmatched: 20. Here the CDR3 DNA reads TGTGCCAGCAGTTCATATGACAGGGGGCTAAATTGGGGCATGGACTATGGCTACACCTTC. Its translation: CASSSYDRGLNWGMDYGYTF.

Of note for this clonotype: An end of the junction does not agree with germline; a read error may underlie this. This sequence joins TRBV7-9 and TRBJ1-1, with unresolved D. The CDR3 has 14 amino acids. CDR1 and CDR2 (germline): SEHNR, FQNEAQ (reference sequence). For the CDR3, the DNA is TGTGCCAGCAGTTTAGCGCCGGTGAACACTGAAGCTTTCTTT. It translates to CASSLAPVNTEAFF.